This T cell receptor beta chain was captured in a study of blood T cell repertoires in COVID-19. Using immunoSEQ multiplex PCR, the repertoire was profiled, and TCRdb retains in-frame clones only, with some absent. Of around 330,000 clones listed, about 89% are singletons. The length of the CDR3 is 13 residues. The germline V gene has CDR1 LGHDT and CDR2 YNNKEL (reference sequence). V was cut by 4 bases and J by 9 bases, with 13 bases left in between. Participant-reported clinical history was the basis for cohort assignment. This TCR was sampled from a man between 60 and 75 years old who had recovered from COVID-19. The rearrangement joins TRBV3-1 (or the pseudogene TRBV3-2) to TRBJ1-3; D gene ambiguous. Material: PBMCs or T cells enriched from blood (not recorded which). CDR3 coding DNA: TGTGCCAGCAGCCCTTCTACGCGAAGCACCATATATTTT. Translation gives CASSPSTRSTIYF.